This section outlines one T cell receptor (beta chain) sequence together with its context. This clonotype was seen many times. It has no known antigen specificity. Nothing much larger sits one base from this clone, and base qualities are not available. The sample originates from a study of regulatory T cells in long-lasting Graves disease (dated by TCRdb to the early 2020s). Context from the whole study: To count as having persistent Graves' disease, a patient had to have received antithyroid drug treatment for over 5 years with TSH receptor autoantibodies remaining persistently positive. Persistent Graves' disease patients in the clinical cohort had taken antithyroid drugs for around 10 years on average. The study took place in China and was registered as a clinical trial. Peripheral blood TCR sequencing and RNA sequencing compared persistent Graves' disease patients with newly diagnosed Graves' disease patients. TCR sequencing covered 13 persistent and 20 or so newly diagnosed Graves' disease patients, around 35 samples in total. The investigation overall reported the following: The study examined only peripheral blood because the primary lesion, thyroid tissue, could not be accessed. Lower TCR Shannon entropy and fewer highly expanded clones were observed in persistent Graves' disease patients than in newly diagnosed patients, which suggested clonal expansion. As a limitation, the authors acknowledged that the small sample size may reduce accuracy. Only the TCR beta chain was sequenced and analyzed. Patients with persistent disease shared more public clonotypes (approximately 2,500) than newly diagnosed patients did (966).

Library creation used multiplex PCR. Reads for this sample came from an Illumina HiSeq 4000. To build TCR beta libraries, CDR3 regions were amplified by Arm-PCR using iRepertoire HTBI primers. Before sequencing, the PCR products went through gel purification. Concerning the study's data processing: Across samples, about 63 TRBV and 13 to 15 TRBJ segments were identified and used for gene usage analysis of CDR3 amino acid clonotypes. COPE and FqMerger were used to merge filtered high-quality paired reads into contigs. BLAST was used to align contigs to IMGT TRBV, TRBD and TRBJ reference genes, and CDR3 was defined according to IMGT. Any clonotype with a frequency above 0.1% was counted as a highly expanded clone. Shannon entropy served as the measure of repertoire diversity, while the Gini coefficient captured V-J evenness. A clonotype was considered public if more than one individual shared it. TCRdb itself trimmed the public reads at Q25 with fastp, ran MiXCR and retained productive beta chains. Each entry is one CDR3 protein sequence, shown with its most common DNA and genes. For this entry, the V and J calls and clone size follow TCRdb and not the study's own pipeline. In all, the sample holds 600,000 to 850,000 distinct CDR3 sequences, and around 30% of those were seen once. The ten largest clones take up about two fifths of the sample.

The sample's time point label, decoded: persistent/refractory GD, antithyroid drugs over 5 years with positive TRAb. For both TCR sequencing and RNA sequencing, RNA was extracted from PBMCs using TRIzol. The diagnosis of Graves' disease was made according to American Thyroid Association guidelines. Patients were recruited from an endocrinology department in Xi'an, China. Each patient gave roughly 10 milliliters of peripheral blood, collected in an EDTA anticoagulant tube. Ficoll Paque Plus density gradient separation was used to isolate PBMCs, and no additional T cell sorting was done. RNA quality was checked with an Agilent 2100 Bioanalyzer and agarose gel, and concentration with a NanoDrop 2000. The sequencing here drew on peripheral blood mononuclear cells (PBMCs), taken when the disease was refractory, from a patient treated with antithyroid drugs. The sequence was collected from a female donor with Graves disease.

For the CDR3, the sequence is CASSLGQLEAFF. Read as DNA, the sequence is TGTGCCAGCAGTTTGGGACAGCTTGAAGCTTTCTTT. The rearranged chain carries TRBV28 and TRBJ1-1; 7 of the junction bases match TRBD1. V ends up 3 bases short and J 7 bases short, with an unmatched junction base count of 2. The CDR1 and CDR2 encoded by the germline V gene are MDHEN and SYDVKM. The CDR3 measures 12 amino acids from cysteine to phenylalanine. The entry retains the CDR3 DNA only, 36 bases that are in frame from base 1.